The 23 T cell receptor beta chains below all came from one sample that was sequenced in a study of blood T cell repertoires in COVID-19. TCRdb's table, derived via immunoSEQ multiplex PCR, lists solely in-frame clones and lacks some. The table lists fewer than 350,000 clones, about 86% of them singletons. Material for sequencing was peripheral blood. These receptors originate from a woman between 25 and 40 years old who had recovered from COVID-19.

The chain couples TRBV10-3 to TRBJ2-5, with 10 positions matching TRBD2. CDR1 is ENHRY, CDR2 SYGVKD, per germline. The CDR3 runs 15 residues. Germline trimming cut 0 bases from V and 5 bases from J; bases unmatched to any gene: 3. The CDR3 loop reads CAISESTSGAETQYF. CDR3 nucleotides: TGTGCCATCAGTGAGTCTACTAGCGGGGCCGAGACCCAGTACTTC.

CDR3 residues: CASSPQRGRTDTQYF. The DNA for the CDR3 is TGTGCCAGCTCACCTCAGCGGGGCCGCACAGATACGCAGTATTTT. The rearrangement links TRBV18 to TRBJ2-3; 7 nucleotides agree with TRBD2. The CDR3 has 15 amino acids. Germline V gene lookup returns CDR1 KGHSH and CDR2 LQKENI. V lost 3 bases to trimming and J lost 1 base; unmatched junction nucleotides: 4.

The V gene is TRBV7-8, the J gene TRBJ2-1; 11 nucleotides match TRBD2. V shed 5 bases and J 5 bases; nucleotides not matched to a gene: 5. CDR3 size: 15 residues. Per germline, CDR1 SGHVS and CDR2 FQNEAQ. The CDR3, as DNA: TGTGCCAGCAGCCTCGGGACTAGCGGAAACAATGAGCAGTTCTTC. Residues: CASSLGTSGNNEQFF.

The V gene is TRBV11-2, the J gene TRBJ2-3; TRBD2 might be the D (7 bases). Trimming removed 8 bases at V and 6 bases at J, with 18 bases between. This CDR3 contains 14 residues. Germline CDR1 SGHAT, CDR2 FQNNGV. CDR3 nucleotides: TGTGCCAGCCATAGGGCGGGGGCCCGGGATACGCAGTATTTT. It translates to CASHRAGARDTQYF.

This clone was seen only a few times. The V and J genes are TRBV7-8 and TRBJ1-3, with no clear D. The CDR3 length is 15 residues. The ends were cut back, 5 bases at V and 0 bases at J, with 11 bases in the middle. Germline V gene lookup returns CDR1 SGHVS and CDR2 FQNEAQ. This CDR3 is CASSPRGDSGNTIYF. CDR3 nucleotide sequence: TGTGCCAGCAGCCCTCGGGGAGACTCTGGAAACACCATATATTTT.

The V call is TRBV6-6, the J call TRBJ2-2; 11 bases align to TRBD1. The V and J ends lost 6 bases and 6 bases, in that order; junction bases with no gene match: 9. From germline, CDR1 is MNHNY and CDR2 SVGAGI (reference sequence). The CDR3 has 16 amino acids. The CDR3 is CASSSPGQGGAGELFF. CDR3 in DNA: TGTGCCAGCAGCTCCCCGGGACAGGGGGGGGCCGGGGAGCTGTTTTTT.

CDR3 in DNA: TGTGCCAGCAGCTTACCGGGACATACCAACGAGCAGTACTTC. Its protein is CASSLPGHTNEQYF. V gene TRBV5-5 combines with J gene TRBJ2-7; the D gene is possibly TRBD1 (6 bases). This CDR3 has 14 amino acids. V was clipped by 2 bases and J by 5 bases, with 14 bases between them. Germline values: CDR1 SGHKS, CDR2 YYEKEE (reference sequence).

This clone was seen once. The chain links TRBV5-1 to TRBJ2-1; D not resolved. The CDR3 runs to 14 residues. CDR1 and CDR2 from the germline V gene are SGHRS and YFSETQ. V lost 4 bases, J lost 8 bases, and 16 bases lay in between. This chain's CDR3 is CASSPGLVLDEQFF. In DNA form, the CDR3 reads TGCGCCAGCAGCCCCGGGTTGGTTCTGGATGAGCAGTTCTTC.

The chain has TRBV28 and TRBJ2-7, with TRBD1 as a possible D gene (5 bases). Trimming left V 4 bases short and J 0 bases short, with 16 bases between. CDR1 is MDHEN and CDR2 is SYDVKM in the germline V gene. This CDR3 has 16 residues. The CDR3 here is CASSSPRQLLSYEQYF. The CDR3 DNA follows: TGTGCCAGCAGTTCCCCACGACAGCTTCTCTCCTACGAGCAGTACTTC. Full variable domain (rest looked up from reference TRBV28 and TRBJ2-7): DVKVTQSSRYLVKRTGEKVFLECVQDMDHENMFWYRQDPGLGLRLIYFSYDVKMKEKGDIPEGYSVSREKKERFSLILESASTNQTSMYLCASSSPRQLLSYEQYFGPGTRLTVT.

V is TRBV19 and J is TRBJ2-3; 7 bases line up with TRBD2. The CDR3 is made up of 17 amino acids. The J segment lost 4 bases and the V segment lost 5 bases, leaving 15 bases of the junction unmatched. The germline CDR1 and CDR2 sequences are LNHDA and SQIVND (reference sequence). The CDR3 here is CASSQPTTGRGPDTQYF. CDR3 sequence (DNA): TGTGCCAGTAGTCAACCCACGACTGGGAGGGGACCAGATACGCAGTATTTT. The full variable domain, rest sourced from reference TRBV19 and TRBJ2-3, is DGGITQSPKYLFRKEGQNVTLSCEQNLNHDAMYWYRQDPGQGLRLIYYSQIVNDFQKGDIAEGYSVSREKKESFPLTVTSAQKNPTAFYLCASSQPTTGRGPDTQYFGPGTRLTVL.

V gene TRBV27 combines with J gene TRBJ2-2; 11 positions agree with TRBD1. The CDR3 contains 15 residues. Germline V gene sequence: CDR1 MNHEY, CDR2 SMNVEV (reference sequence). V trimming: 7 bases; J trimming: 5 bases; junction bases outside the gene matches: 6. DNA of the CDR3: TGTGCCAGCACCCTTGGGACAGGGGGTACCGGGGAGCTGTTTTTT. This codes for CASTLGTGGTGELFF.

The rearrangement joins TRBV4-1 to TRBJ2-4; 9 positions agree with TRBD1. The V gene's germline CDR1 is MGHRA and CDR2 YSYEKL. The length of the CDR3 is 16 residues. After removal of 6 bases from V and 0 bases from J, the junction contained 6 bases not matched to a gene. The CDR3 protein is CASRQTGGAAKNIQYF. CDR3 in DNA: TGCGCCAGCAGACAGACAGGGGGGGCAGCCAAAAACATTCAGTACTTC.

V and J are TRBV6-5 and TRBJ1-2, with 10 positions matching TRBD1. Trimming at V came to 7 bases and at J to 6 bases, leaving 8 bases not matched to a gene. CDR3 size: 14 residues. Germline loops: CDR1 MNHEY, CDR2 SVGAGI. The CDR3 sequence: CASTFGTGEDGYTF. The CDR3 DNA is TGTGCCAGCACTTTCGGGACAGGGGAAGATGGCTACACCTTC.

The chain is built from TRBV10-3 and TRBJ2-7; a weak D match, TRBD2 (6 bases). V lost 4 bases, J lost 0 bases, and 10 bases lay in between. This CDR3 spans 14 amino acids. Germline values: CDR1 ENHRY, CDR2 SYGVKD. The CDR3 DNA is TGTGCCATCAGTGGGTTAGCGGCCTCCTACGAGCAGTACTTC. The encoded protein is CAISGLAASYEQYF.

This rearrangement joins TRBV6-5 to TRBJ1-4; D may be TRBD1 (5 bases). Per germline, CDR1 MNHEY and CDR2 SVGAGI. V lost 6 bases to trimming and J lost 5 bases, with 13 bases between them. This CDR3 is 14 amino acids long. CDR3 loop: CASRRGGTNEKLFF. CDR3 nucleotide sequence: TGTGCCAGCAGGCGGGGGGGAACAAATGAAAAACTGTTTTTT.

This chain joins TRBV3-1 (or the pseudogene TRBV3-2) and TRBJ2-7, with 14 bases that match TRBD2. Germline lookup yields CDR1 LGHDT and CDR2 YNNKEL (reference sequence). The CDR3 totals 20 residues. Losses at the gene ends were 0 bases for V and 3 bases for J; bases not matched to a gene: 13. DNA of the CDR3: TGTGCCAGCAGCCAAGAATACGAGAGACTAGCGGGAGGGCCGGGCTACGAGCAGTACTTC. This codes for CASSQEYERLAGGPGYEQYF.

J is TRBJ2-5 and V is TRBV5-4, with TRBD1 matching 10 bases. The CDR3 is made up of 15 amino acids. The trim removed 5 bases at V and 1 base at J, leaving 5 bases unmatched. The germline CDR1 and CDR2 sequences are SGHNT and YYREEE (reference sequence). The CDR3 DNA reads TGTGCCAGCAGACCAAGGACAGGGGGCCAAGAGACCCAGTACTTC. Its translation is CASRPRTGGQETQYF.

The chain links TRBV2 to TRBJ1-1; 7 bases fit TRBD1. The CDR3 totals 13 residues. Per the germline V gene, CDR1 is SNHLY and CDR2 is FYNNEI. The trim removed 5 bases at V and 5 bases at J, leaving 5 bases unmatched. CDR3 in amino acids: CASSLTGSTEAFF. The CDR3, as DNA: TGTGCCAGCAGTTTGACAGGGTCAACTGAAGCTTTCTTT.

CDR3 sequence (DNA): TGTGCCAGCAGCTCGACAGGGCAGGGGCAGCCCCAGCATTTT. It translates to CASSSTGQGQPQHF. The chain recombines TRBV7-9 with TRBJ1-5; 7 nucleotides agree with TRBD1. The V gene's germline CDR1 is SEHNR and CDR2 FQNEAQ (reference sequence). The V and J ends lost 4 bases and 7 bases, in that order; junction bases with no gene match: 7. The CDR3 loop spans 14 amino acids.

J is TRBJ2-4 and V is TRBV30, with D possibly matching TRBD2 (6 bases). Germline CDR1 reads GTSNPN; CDR2 reads SVGIG (reference sequence). V gave up 5 bases and J gave up 4 bases, with 9 bases separating them. This CDR3 contains 12 residues. CDR3 amino acids: CAWDREKNIQYF. The CDR3 DNA reads TGTGCCTGGGATCGGGAGAAAAACATTCAGTACTTC.

The CDR3 loop reads CASRGLAGYEQYF. The DNA of the CDR3 is TGTGCCAGCAGGGGACTAGCGGGATACGAGCAGTACTTC. This chain uses TRBV27 with TRBJ2-7; 13 bases agree with TRBD2. Germline CDR1 reads MNHEY; CDR2 reads SMNVEV (reference sequence). This CDR3 is built from 13 residues. The V gene end was trimmed by 6 bases and the J gene end by 4 bases; junction bases not matched to a gene: 0.

To note about this clone: This CDR3 is also generated by other DNA sequences in the sample. The rearrangement joins TRBV3-1 (or the pseudogene TRBV3-2) to TRBJ2-5; 8 nucleotides agree with TRBD1. The CDR3 is 14 amino acids. Germline assignment: CDR1 LGHDT and CDR2 YNNKEL (reference sequence). V lost 1 base to trimming and J lost 5 bases; unmatched junction nucleotides: 3. The CDR3 protein is CASSQGTGGETQYF. CDR3 DNA sequence: TGTGCCAGCAGCCAAGGAACAGGGGGGGAGACCCAGTACTTC.

The chain recombines TRBV19 with TRBJ2-3, with 7 bases lining up with TRBD1. The length of the CDR3 is 14 residues. V shed 3 bases and J 4 bases; nucleotides not matched to a gene: 4. Germline V gives CDR1 LNHDA, CDR2 SQIVND (reference sequence). The CDR3 DNA sequence: TGTGCCAGTAGTATGAGGCAGGGGGCAGATACGCAGTATTTT. Its translation is CASSMRQGADTQYF.